This is a list of T cell receptor beta chains from one sample in a study of type 1 regulatory T cells. Their recognized antigens are unknown. TCRdb redid the calling of the reads with MiXCR, one entry per CDR3 protein. This sample has tens of thousands of distinct CDR3 sequences, with around 62% found just once. Sequencing used cultured non-Tr1 T cells, either the whole culture or a sorted T cell fraction (not recorded which). Receptor source: a human donor in good health. Both conserved end residues are part of each CDR3. The D gene is left open where the match is weak. Size values are once, few and many counts, or a class for expanded clones, and some rows have none.

length	V	J	size	D	DNA	CDR3
15	TRBV5-5	TRBJ2-2	-	-	TGTGCCAGCAAGGGTCTCGTGGGGCCCACCGGGGAGCTGTTTTTT	CASKGLVGPTGELFF
14	TRBV2	TRBJ1-6	-	-	TGTGCCCAGTGGGCCAGCTCAACCGGGGCACCCCTCCACTTT	CAQWASSTGAPLHF
17	TRBV20-1	TRBJ2-1	-	TRBD2	TGCAGTGCTAGTCCCGGGACTAGCGGGAGGTCCTACAATGAGCAGTTCTTC	CSASPGTSGRSYNEQFF
16	TRBV4-1	TRBJ2-7	-	TRBD1	TGCGCCAGCAGCCACCCAAGGGGGACAGCCGGCTACGAGCAGTACTTC	CASSHPRGTAGYEQYF
13	TRBV7-9	TRBJ2-2	few	-	TGTGCCAGCAGCCCGGTGTCGCCCGGGGAGCTGTTTTTT	CASSPVSPGELFF
13	TRBV27	TRBJ2-7	-	-	TGTGCCAGCGGGACTCCGGAAAACTACGAGCAGTACTTC	CASGTPENYEQYF
14	TRBV20-1	TRBJ1-4	once	TRBD1	TGCAGTGCTCCATCTCTGGACAGGGCAGAAAAACTGTTTTTT	CSAPSLDRAEKLFF
14	TRBV27	TRBJ2-1	few	TRBD2	TGTGCCAGCAGTTTAGGGCTAGCGGGCAATGAGCAGTTCTTC	CASSLGLAGNEQFF
15	TRBV4-1	TRBJ2-4	-	-	TGCGCCAGCAGCCAAGTCGGCCCGTCCAAAAACATTCAGTACTTC	CASSQVGPSKNIQYF
14	TRBV19	TRBJ1-5	once	-	TGTGCCAGTAGTGTGGCGGGGGGCAATCAGCCCCAGCATTTT	CASSVAGGNQPQHF
15	TRBV20-1	TRBJ2-3	few	TRBD2	TGCAGTGCCAAATCGGCGGGAGAAAGCACAGATACGCAGTATTTT	CSAKSAGESTDTQYF
15	TRBV6-1	TRBJ1-1	-	-	TGTGCCAGCAGTGAAGGAACTGTCATGAACACTGAAGCTTTCTTT	CASSEGTVMNTEAFF
16	TRBV19	TRBJ1-1	-	-	TGTGCCAGTACCCCGACGGGCGGTCGGTTGGGCACTGAAGCTTTCTTT	CASTPTGGRLGTEAFF
15	TRBV6-1	TRBJ2-2	-	-	TGTGCCAGCAGTGAAGCAGGGGTAGCCCCCGGGGAGCTGTTTTTT	CASSEAGVAPGELFF
14	TRBV7-9	TRBJ1-1	-	-	TGTGCCAGCGTACCGGCCCCCCGGAGAACTGAAGCTTTCTTT	CASVPAPRRTEAFF
13	TRBV19	TRBJ1-2	-	-	TGTGCCAGTAGTATGGGAGGTCCTTATGGCTACACCTTC	CASSMGGPYGYTF
13	TRBV7-8	TRBJ2-5	few	-	TGTGCCAGCACCCTATACCGTCAAGAGACCCAGTACTTC	CASTLYRQETQYF
14	TRBV11-2	TRBJ2-7	-	-	TGTGCCAGCACATCTATTGAGGACTCCTACGATCAGTACTTC	CASTSIEDSYDQYF
14	TRBV7-9	TRBJ2-3	few	TRBD2	TGTGCCAGCAGCTCTGGACTAGCGGGAGGTACGCAGTATTTT	CASSSGLAGGTQYF